These 9 T cell receptor beta chains originate from one sample sequenced in a study of T cells in Graves' hyperthyroidism and ophthalmopathy. TCR beta CDR3 regions were amplified from RNA. Carried out on the TCR CDR3, a first-round RT-PCR used the HTBI primer set. TCRdb re-called the multiplex PCR reads with MiXCR, one entry per CDR3 protein. The top ten clones hold roughly an eighth of a sample with hundreds of thousands of distinct CDR3 sequences, more than 14% of them seen once. Sample: blood. These receptors came from a woman in her 50s with Graves' ophthalmopathy.

V usage is TRBV20-1 and J usage is TRBJ2-1, with 9 bases identical to TRBD2. Germline lookup yields CDR1 DFQATT and CDR2 SNEGSKA (reference sequence). CDR3 length equals 14 residues. V lost 2 bases, J lost 4 bases, and 3 bases stayed unmatched. CDR3 DNA: TGCAGTGCTAGACTAGCGGGAATGTACAATGAGCAGTTCTTC. It specifies CSARLAGMYNEQFF.

This clonotype was counted at least ten times. The chain carries TRBV12-3 or TRBV12-4 and TRBJ2-6; no firm D call. Trimming removed 1 base from V and 0 bases from J, with 16 bases in between. The CDR3 is made up of 19 amino acids. CDR3 in amino acids: CASSLVPLSDISGANVLTF. The DNA for the CDR3 is TGTGCCAGCAGTTTAGTCCCTCTGAGCGATATCTCTGGGGCCAACGTCCTGACTTTC.

The V call is TRBV19, the J call TRBJ2-6; D might be TRBD1 (5 bases). Between the trimmed V and J ends, which lost 7 bases and 0 bases, there was a span of 10 bases. The CDR3 sequence is 15 residues long. Germline V gene data show CDR1 as LNHDA and CDR2 as SQIVND (reference sequence). The CDR3 protein is CASKLGRSGANVLTF. DNA of the CDR3: TGTGCCAGTAAGTTGGGGCGCTCTGGGGCCAACGTCCTGACTTTC.

A remark on this clonotype: A much larger clone differs from this one at a single base, so this may be a read error. This rearrangement joins TRBV18 to TRBJ1-2; TRBD1 matches 12 bases. CDR1 KGHSH and CDR2 LQKENI come from the germline V gene. The CDR3 length is 15 residues. Trimming cost V 3 bases and J 7 bases; bases outside gene matches: 6. CDR3 sequence (DNA): TGTGCCAGCTCACCGCCGGGACAGGGGGCAGGTGGCTACACCTTC. Translating gives CASSPPGQGAGGYTF.

Many counts were recorded for this clonotype. This chain joins TRBV4-3 and TRBJ2-7; 8 bases are shared with TRBD2. Germline CDR1 and CDR2: LGHNA and YSLEER. The CDR3 totals 14 residues. Losses at the gene ends were 8 bases for V and 4 bases for J; bases not matched to a gene: 10. CDR3 nucleotide sequence: TGCGCCAGCGGTCCGGGACTAGGGGATTACGAGCAGTACTTC. Its protein is CASGPGLGDYEQYF.

This clonotype has ten or more counts. This sequence joins TRBV3-1 and TRBJ1-1; weak D call: TRBD1 (5 bases). Germline values: CDR1 LGHDT, CDR2 YNNKEL (reference sequence). V shed 2 bases and J shed 4 bases, with 14 bases lying between them. The CDR3 is 15 residues long. CDR3 sequence reads: CASSQLIGGVTEAFF. CDR3 DNA: TGTGCCAGCAGCCAACTCATAGGAGGGGTCACTGAAGCTTTCTTT. The entire variable domain, with the rest obtained from reference TRBV3-1 and TRBJ1-1, is as follows: DTAVSQTPKYLVTQMGNDKSIKCEQNLGHDTMYWYKQDSKKFLKIMFSYNNKELIINETVPNRFSPKSPDKAHLNLHINSLELGDSAVYFCASSQLIGGVTEAFFGQGTRLTVV.

The sample holds many counts of this clonotype. This sequence joins TRBV20-1 and TRBJ1-5; possibly TRBD1 for D (6 bases). V gave up 0 bases and J gave up 6 bases, with 12 bases separating them. The CDR3 totals 14 residues. Germline V CDR1 and CDR2: DFQATT, SNEGSKA (reference sequence). The DNA for the CDR3 is TGCAGTGCTAGAGAAGGGGGGGCAGCTCAGCCCCAGCATTTT. It codes for CSAREGGAAQPQHF.

There are many counts of this clonotype. The chain has TRBV27 and TRBJ1-2; D is undetermined. V lost 5 bases and J 5 bases, leaving 12 bases between the germline ends. There are 13 residues in the CDR3. Germline CDR1 is MNHEY and CDR2 is SMNVEV (reference sequence). The CDR3 reads CASSRRTGYGYTF. The CDR3 nucleotides are TGTGCCAGCAGTAGACGGACGGGTTATGGCTACACCTTC.

The chain is built from TRBV19 and TRBJ1-1; 11 bases align to TRBD1. The CDR3 is made up of 17 amino acids. Germline-derived CDR1 and CDR2 are LNHDA and SQIVND (reference sequence). Unmatched junction bases numbered 12, after V lost 4 bases and J lost 5 bases. CDR3 sequence reads: CASSTLDRGRGGTEAFF. CDR3 DNA sequence: TGTGCCAGTAGTACGTTGGACAGGGGGCGCGGGGGAACTGAAGCTTTCTTT. The full variable domain, rest sourced from reference TRBV19 and TRBJ1-1, is DGGITQSPKYLFRKEGQNVTLSCEQNLNHDAMYWYRQDPGQGLRLIYYSQIVNDFQKGDIAEGYSVSREKKESFPLTVTSAQKNPTAFYLCASSTLDRGRGGTEAFFGQGTRLTVV.